The 15 T cell receptor beta chains listed next were all sequenced from one sample in a study of T-cell reconstitution after alpha-beta-depleted transplantation in children. Molecular barcoding with unique molecular identifiers was used for the TCRbeta library. TCRdb re-called the PCR reads with MiXCR, one entry per CDR3 protein. Of around 800,000 distinct CDR3 sequences detected, 15% to 20% appear once; the ten largest clones hold about 4.6%. Source: PBMCs, mostly from graft donor cells, taken 360 days after TCRalphabeta/CD19-depleted stem cell transplant. These receptors were obtained from a male patient under 18 who had a stem cell transplant for acute lymphoblastic leukemia, so the T cells may come from the graft donor.

This clonotype has at least ten counts. The rearrangement joins TRBV7-6 to TRBJ1-1; 8 bases fit TRBD1. The germline CDR1 and CDR2 sequences are SGHVS and FNYEAQ. The V segment lost 5 bases and the J segment 14 bases; nucleotides outside the gene matches: 13. CDR3 length: 13 amino acids. CDR3 protein: CASSQTGASNSFF. CDR3 nucleotides: TGTGCCAGCAGCCAGACAGGGGCCTCCAACTCCTTCTTT. The variable domain in full, with the rest retrieved from reference TRBV7-6 and TRBJ1-1, is GAGVSQSPRYKVTKRGQDVALRCDPISGHVSLYWYRQALGQGPEFLTYFNYEAQQDKSGLPNDRFSAERPEGSISTLTIQRTEQRDSAMYRCASSQTGASNSFFGQGTRLTVV.

The rearrangement uses TRBV5-1 and TRBJ2-6; D uncertain. V gave up 0 bases and J gave up 1 base, with 8 bases separating them. The CDR3 loop spans 16 amino acids. Germline CDR1 and CDR2: SGHRS and YFSETQ. The CDR3 sequence: CASSLGYSSGANVLTF. CDR3 in DNA: TGCGCCAGCAGCTTGGGTTATTCGTCTGGGGCCAACGTCCTGACTTTC.

This clonotype was counted ten times or more. This sequence joins TRBV5-1 and TRBJ1-6; 7 nucleotides align to TRBD1. Losses at the gene ends were 3 bases for V and 7 bases for J; bases not matched to a gene: 1. The CDR3 length is 13 residues. CDR1 and CDR2 from the germline V gene are SGHRS and YFSETQ. DNA of the CDR3: TGCGCCAGCAGCTCGGGACAGAATTCACCCCTCCACTTT. This translates into CASSSGQNSPLHF.

The sample holds a few counts of this clonotype. The V gene is TRBV12-3 or TRBV12-4, the J gene TRBJ2-7; D unresolved. V lost 7 bases, J lost 3 bases, and 13 bases lay in between. There are 13 residues in the CDR3. DNA of the CDR3: TGTGCCAGCACCCTAAGGGCGAGCTACGAGCAGTACTTC. Translating gives CASTLRASYEQYF.

The chain has TRBV5-1 and TRBJ1-1, with D uncertain. V lost 0 bases and J 5 bases, leaving 11 bases between the germline ends. The CDR3 totals 14 residues. The germline gives CDR1 SGHRS, CDR2 YFSETQ. The CDR3 loop is CASSLAEVQTEAFF. In DNA, the CDR3 is TGCGCCAGCAGCTTGGCCGAAGTGCAGACTGAAGCTTTCTTT. Filled out from reference TRBV5-1 and TRBJ1-1, the complete variable domain reads KAGVTQTPRYLIKTRGQQVTLSCSPISGHRSVSWYQQTPGQGLQFLFEYFSETQRNKGNFPGRFSGRQFSNSRSEMNVSTLELGDSALYLCASSLAEVQTEAFFGQGTRLTVV.

The gene calls are TRBV12-3 or TRBV12-4 and TRBJ2-7; 8 bases are a match to TRBD2. J gave up 1 base and V 8 bases, and 7 bases lay outside the gene matches. The CDR3 sequence is 14 residues long. CDR3 in DNA: TGTGCCAGCGGAAAAGCGGGAGAATCCTACGAGCAGTACTTC. Protein product: CASGKAGESYEQYF.

The V and J genes are TRBV20-1 and TRBJ2-1; D is ambiguous. Germline values: CDR1 DFQATT, CDR2 SNEGSKA (reference sequence). V shed 3 bases and J shed 8 bases, with 14 bases lying between them. The CDR3 contains 13 residues. The CDR3 is CSARARVDDEQFF. In DNA, the CDR3 is TGCAGTGCTAGGGCCCGCGTCGATGATGAGCAGTTCTTC.

This clonotype was counted only a few times. The rearrangement links TRBV5-1 to TRBJ2-7; D is ambiguous. The CDR3 is made up of 16 amino acids. Between the trimmed V and J ends, which lost 0 bases and 2 bases, there was a span of 15 bases. CDR1 is SGHRS, CDR2 YFSETQ, per germline. CDR3 loop: CASSLGHGRVTYEQYF. In nucleotides, the CDR3 is TGCGCCAGCAGCTTGGGACACGGACGTGTCACCTACGAGCAGTACTTC.

This clonotype has at least ten counts. This sequence joins TRBV12-3 or TRBV12-4 and TRBJ1-6; weak D call: TRBD1 (6 bases). The germline V and J ends were trimmed by 7 bases and 6 bases, with 16 bases remaining between them. There are 15 residues in the CDR3. CDR3 sequence: CASTSEQGFNSPLHF. In nucleotides, the CDR3 is TGTGCCAGCACCTCAGAACAGGGCTTTAATTCACCCCTCCACTTT.

The chain combines TRBV27 with TRBJ2-7, with TRBD1 identical over 8 bases. Germline V CDR1 and CDR2: MNHEY, SMNVEV (reference sequence). Germline trimming cut 0 bases from V and 3 bases from J; bases unmatched to any gene: 4. The CDR3 totals 15 residues. In DNA form, the CDR3 reads TGTGCCAGCAGTTTATCCGGGACAGGACACTACGAGCAGTACTTC. Protein sequence: CASSLSGTGHYEQYF.

The rearrangement uses TRBV7-7 and TRBJ2-5; a possible D gene is TRBD2 (6 bases). The germline CDR1 and CDR2 sequences are SSHAT and FNYEAQ (reference sequence). This CDR3 is 15 amino acids long. V was clipped by 2 bases and J by 5 bases, with 15 bases between them. In DNA, the CDR3 is TGTGCCAGCAGCTTAAACGATCGGGAGTATGAGACCCAGTACTTC. Amino acids: CASSLNDREYETQYF. The full variable domain, completed using reference TRBV7-7 and TRBJ2-5, is GAGVSQSPRYKVTKRGQDVTLRCDPISSHATLYWYQQALGQGPEFLTYFNYEAQPDKSGLPSDRFSAERPEGSISTLTIQRTEQRDSAMYRCASSLNDREYETQYFGPGTRLLVL.

This clonotype turned up a few times. The rearrangement links TRBV5-1 to TRBJ2-6; no reliable D call. Germline V lookup: CDR1 SGHRS, CDR2 YFSETQ. The CDR3 is made up of 17 amino acids. The V end lost 0 bases, the J end lost 0 bases, and 10 bases lay between the germline ends. The CDR3 DNA reads as TGCGCCAGCAGCTTGGCCATTTGGGGCTCTGGGGCCAACGTCCTGACTTTC. Its translation: CASSLAIWGSGANVLTF.

V and J are TRBV12-3 or TRBV12-4 and TRBJ2-7; 11 nucleotides agree with TRBD1. The CDR3 runs to 13 residues. The junction had 6 bases not matched to a gene; V was cut back by 8 bases and J by 6 bases. CDR3 bases: TGTGCCAGCTTATCCGGGACAGGGGGCGAGCAGTACTTC. Its protein product is CASLSGTGGEQYF.

V is TRBV2 and J is TRBJ2-3, with unresolved D. The CDR3 runs 15 residues. V lost 2 bases and J lost 4, with 13 bases in between. CDR1 and CDR2 from the germline V gene are SNHLY and FYNNEI. The DNA for the CDR3 is TGTGCCAGCAGTGAAAATAGAGGCTTGTCAGATACGCAGTATTTT. As protein: CASSENRGLSDTQYF.

Only one count was recorded for this clonotype. CDR3 region: CSVHRGSGEQYF. The CDR3, as DNA: TGCAGCGTTCACAGGGGATCGGGGGAGCAGTACTTC. J is TRBJ2-7 and V is TRBV29-1, with 7 bases aligning to TRBD1. The CDR3 extends over 12 amino acids. V lost 5 bases and J lost 7; bases outside the gene matches: 8. The germline V gene encodes CDR1 SQVTM and CDR2 ANQGSEA.